This T cell receptor beta chain was profiled in a study of T cell repertoires in cytomegalovirus infection. Study conclusions and caveats: Cumulative frequency of public TCR beta families picked out carriers of CMV plus the relevant HLA. HLA-C-restricted CMV-specific TCR beta clonotypes prevailed in the ex vivo response.

TCRdb reanalysed the reads using MiXCR and keeps one entry per CDR3 protein. The table has 250,000 to 300,000 distinct CDR3 sequences, under 25% seen once; the top ten hold approximately 19%. Trimming took off 4 bases at V and 0 bases at J, with 10 bases between the two ends. CDR3 length equals 16 residues. The germline V gene has CDR1 ENHRY and CDR2 SYGVKD. About this clonotype itself: Its matching antigen is unknown.

The specimen was cultured PBMCs, collected from culture after CMV antigen stimulation. This rearrangement joins TRBV10-3 to TRBJ2-6; no definite D call. The TCR originated in a human donor in good health (CMV status not recorded). Some clones in this sample may be carry-over from other donors' samples. The CDR3 is CAISAQISSGANVLTF. CDR3 DNA: TGTGCCATCAGTGCGCAAATCAGCTCTGGGGCCAACGTCCTGACTTTC.